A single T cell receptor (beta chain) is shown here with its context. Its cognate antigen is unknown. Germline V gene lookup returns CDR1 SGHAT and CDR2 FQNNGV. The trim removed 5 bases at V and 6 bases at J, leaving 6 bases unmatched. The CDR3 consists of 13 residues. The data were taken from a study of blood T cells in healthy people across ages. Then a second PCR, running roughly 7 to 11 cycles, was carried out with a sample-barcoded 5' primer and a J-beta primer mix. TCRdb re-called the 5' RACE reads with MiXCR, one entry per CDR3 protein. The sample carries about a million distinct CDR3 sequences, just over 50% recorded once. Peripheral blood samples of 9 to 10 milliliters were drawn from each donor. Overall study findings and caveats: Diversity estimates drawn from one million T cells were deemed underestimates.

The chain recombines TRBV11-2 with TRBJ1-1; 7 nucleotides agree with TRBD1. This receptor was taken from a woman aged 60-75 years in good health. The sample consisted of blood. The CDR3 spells CASSRDREAEAFF. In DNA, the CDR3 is TGTGCCAGCAGCCGAGACAGGGAAGCTGAAGCTTTCTTT.